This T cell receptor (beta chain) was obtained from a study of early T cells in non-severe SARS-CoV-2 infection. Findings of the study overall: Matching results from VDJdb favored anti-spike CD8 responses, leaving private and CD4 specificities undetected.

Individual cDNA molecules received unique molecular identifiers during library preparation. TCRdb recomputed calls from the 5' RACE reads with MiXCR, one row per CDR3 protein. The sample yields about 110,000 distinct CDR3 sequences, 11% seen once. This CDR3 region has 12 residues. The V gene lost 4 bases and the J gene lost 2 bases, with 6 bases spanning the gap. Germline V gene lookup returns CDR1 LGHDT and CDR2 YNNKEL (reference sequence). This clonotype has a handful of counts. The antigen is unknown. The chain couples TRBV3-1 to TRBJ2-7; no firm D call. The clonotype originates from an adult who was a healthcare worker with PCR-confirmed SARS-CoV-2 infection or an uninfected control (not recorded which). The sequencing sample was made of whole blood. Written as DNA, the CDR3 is TGTGCCAGCAGCCCCAATCCCTACGAGCAGTACTTC. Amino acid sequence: CASSPNPYEQYF.